A selection of T cell receptor beta chains follows, all from one sample in a study of cytomegalovirus exposure and HLA in healthy donors. Clones were read by immunoSEQ multiplex PCR, and TCRdb kept only the in-frame ones, dropping some. The data show 250,000 to 300,000 clones, with roughly 89% seen just once and 0.37% held by the top ten. Sequenced material: PBMCs. These receptor sequences come from a woman aged 18 to 35 in good health and CMV-seronegative. The conserved cysteine and the conserved F or W are not part of the CDR3 here. The D gene is left open where the match is weak.

j_call | cdr3_length | v_call | d_call | cdr3_aa
TRBJ1-6 | 16 | TRBV10-3 | TRBD1 | AISESQGHFSYNSPLH
TRBJ2-1 | 12 | TRBV27 | TRBD2 | ASSPGLADNEQF
TRBJ1-3 | 12 | TRBV28 | - | ASRPPISGNTIY
TRBJ1-5 | 13 | TRBV28 | TRBD1 | ASRPRDRHNQPQH
TRBJ1-2 | 10 | TRBV28 | - | ASSLVGVGYT
TRBJ1-2 | 13 | TRBV4-1 | TRBD1 | ASSPRDRVTEGYT
TRBJ1-5 | 15 | TRBV28 | - | ASSAPLGGASNQPQH
TRBJ2-6 | 17 | TRBV2 | TRBD1 | ASSEGLGGTGSGANVLT
TRBJ2-7 | 12 | TRBV18 | TRBD1 | ASSPDRGSDEQY
TRBJ2-3 | 14 | TRBV7-2 | - | ASSLVSLDIPDTQY
TRBJ1-5 | 10 | TRBV6-1 | - | ASRGGDQPQH
TRBJ1-1 | 12 | TRBV5-4 | - | ASSSRRENTEAF
TRBJ1-2 | 11 | TRBV2 | TRBD1 | ASRGQYAYGYT
TRBJ1-1 | 12 | TRBV6-5 | TRBD1 | ASSPPTGGTEAF
TRBJ2-1 | 15 | TRBV2 | TRBD2 | ASSEPSGRLSYNEQF
TRBJ2-1 | 15 | TRBV7-9 | - | ASSQRGRDLTYNEQF
TRBJ1-1 | 13 | TRBV4-1 | - | ASSQEWGVNTEAF
TRBJ1-1 | 12 | TRBV7-9 | TRBD1 | ASSPDRGATEAF
TRBJ2-5 | 11 | TRBV5-8 | - | ASSLYVRETQY
TRBJ1-4 | 13 | TRBV4-1 | - | ASSQGYSSNEKLF
TRBJ1-4 | 13 | TRBV6-5 | - | ASSYRQGANEKLF
TRBJ2-1 | 15 | TRBV4-1 | TRBD1 | ASSHPGGRGTYNEQF
TRBJ1-1 | 11 | TRBV29-1 | - | SGSTHRNTEAF
TRBJ1-4 | 11 | TRBV25-1 | - | ASSDRVNEKLF
TRBJ1-2 | 12 | TRBV28 | - | ASRPQIANYGYT
TRBJ1-4 | 16 | TRBV7-8 | - | ASNQGAGRGSTNEKLF
TRBJ1-2 | 11 | TRBV9 | - | ASSVARDYGYT